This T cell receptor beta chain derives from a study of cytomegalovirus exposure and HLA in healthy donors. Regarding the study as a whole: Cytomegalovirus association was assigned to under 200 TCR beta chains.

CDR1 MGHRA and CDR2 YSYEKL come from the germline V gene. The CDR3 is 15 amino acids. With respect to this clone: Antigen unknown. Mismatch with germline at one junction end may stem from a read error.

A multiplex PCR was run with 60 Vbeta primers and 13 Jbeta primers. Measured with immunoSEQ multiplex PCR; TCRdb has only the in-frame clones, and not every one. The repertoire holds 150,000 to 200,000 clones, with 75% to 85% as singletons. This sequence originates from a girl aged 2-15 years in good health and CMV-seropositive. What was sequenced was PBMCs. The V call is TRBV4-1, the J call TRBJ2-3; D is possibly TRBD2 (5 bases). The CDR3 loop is CASSQDGLATDTQYF. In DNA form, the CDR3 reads TGCGCCAGCAGTCAAGACGGGCTAGCAACAGATACGCAGTATTTT.